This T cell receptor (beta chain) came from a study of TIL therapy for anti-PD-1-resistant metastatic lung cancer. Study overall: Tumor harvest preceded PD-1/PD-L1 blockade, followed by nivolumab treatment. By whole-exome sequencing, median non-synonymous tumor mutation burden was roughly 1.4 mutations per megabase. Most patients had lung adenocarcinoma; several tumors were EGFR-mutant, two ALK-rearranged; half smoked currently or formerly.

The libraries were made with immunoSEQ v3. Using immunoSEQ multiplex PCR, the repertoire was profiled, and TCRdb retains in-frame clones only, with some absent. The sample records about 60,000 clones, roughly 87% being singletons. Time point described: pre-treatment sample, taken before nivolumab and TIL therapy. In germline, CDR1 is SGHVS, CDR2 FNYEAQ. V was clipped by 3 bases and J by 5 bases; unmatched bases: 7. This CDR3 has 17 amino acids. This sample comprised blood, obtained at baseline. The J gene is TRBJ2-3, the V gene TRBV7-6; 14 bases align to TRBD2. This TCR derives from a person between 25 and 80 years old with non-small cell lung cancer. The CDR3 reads CASSFLGTSGSGDTQYF. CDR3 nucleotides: TGTGCCAGCAGCTTTCTCGGGACTAGCGGGAGTGGAGATACGCAGTATTTT.